Listed below are T cell receptor beta chains from one sample, sequenced in a study of metastatic and nonmetastatic thyroid tumors. Using MiXCR, TCRdb reanalyzed the PCR reads. The sample shows about 69,000 clones, 13% to 15% of them seen only once. The specimen was blood. These receptors all stem from a male donor with papillary thyroid cancer or a benign thyroid nodule (not recorded which). Some clones in this sample may be carry-over from other donors' samples. The CDR3 runs from the conserved cysteine through the conserved F or W. The D gene is left open where the match is weak. Only some rows state a clone size, as once, few, many or a class for expanded clones.

>TRBV5-4|TRBJ2-1|TRBD2|-|16
TGTGCCAGCAGCTTGGGTCCAGCGGGAGAAGTGCATGAGCAGTTCTTC
CASSLGPAGEVHEQFF
>TRBV30|TRBJ1-1|-|many|16
TGTGCCTGGAGCACTCCCCCGGGGCCCACCAACTCTGAAGCTTTCTTT
CAWSTPPGPTNSEAFF
>TRBV6-4|TRBJ1-2|-|-|15
TGTGCCAGCAGTGACTCGGCCAAGAGGTTTTCGTGCTACACCTTC
CASSDSAKRFSCYTF
>TRBV28|TRBJ1-6|-|few|14
TGTGCCACCGATGGGGGGATCGGGAATTCACCCCTCCACTTT
CATDGGIGNSPLHF
>TRBV20-1|TRBJ2-3|-|many|17
TGCAGTGCTAGAGATCTCTTATGGGGGCCGGGCACAGATACGCAGTATTTT
CSARDLLWGPGTDTQYF
>TRBV10-1|TRBJ2-1|TRBD2|many|17
TGCGCCAGCAGTCCCAGGGTGCGGGAGGGCCTTTTGAATGAGCAGTTCTTC
CASSPRVREGLLNEQFF
>TRBV24-1|TRBJ2-3|TRBD1|many|16
TGTGCCACCAGCGCCGCGAGGGGGCGAGGGACAGATACGCAGTATTTT
CATSAARGRGTDTQYF
>TRBV18|TRBJ2-3|-|few|15
TGTGCCAGCTCACCGGGGTTTGGCGCCACAGATACGCAGTATTTT
CASSPGFGATDTQYF
>TRBV7-8|TRBJ1-2|TRBD1|many|16
TGTGCCAGCAGCCCAGGACAGGGCTACGATCACTATGGCTACACCTTC
CASSPGQGYDHYGYTF
>TRBV6-1|TRBJ2-3|-|few|15
TGTGCCAGCAGTGAATTGGAGGAGGGGACAGATACGCAGTATTTT
CASSELEEGTDTQYF
>TRBV4-1|TRBJ1-5|TRBD1|many|17
TGCGCCAGCAGCCAAAGCCCCGACAGGGGATGGGATCAGCCCCAGCATTTT
CASSQSPDRGWDQPQHF
>TRBV20-1|TRBJ1-2|TRBD1|few|13
TGCAGTGCCCATTCATCAGGGGGTTATTGCTACACCTTC
CSAHSSGGYCYTF
>TRBV2|TRBJ1-5|TRBD1|many|14
TGTGCCAGCCTTAAGGGACAGGGCGGACAGCCCCAGCATTTT
CASLKGQGGQPQHF
>TRBV11-1|TRBJ2-6|TRBD1|-|16
TGTGCCAGCAGAAAGACAGGGGGGGCTTGGGCCAACGTCCTGACTTTC
CASRKTGGAWANVLTF
>TRBV27|TRBJ2-3|-|few|12
TGTGCCAGAGGTTTCATCGCAGATACGCAGTATTTT
CARGFIADTQYF